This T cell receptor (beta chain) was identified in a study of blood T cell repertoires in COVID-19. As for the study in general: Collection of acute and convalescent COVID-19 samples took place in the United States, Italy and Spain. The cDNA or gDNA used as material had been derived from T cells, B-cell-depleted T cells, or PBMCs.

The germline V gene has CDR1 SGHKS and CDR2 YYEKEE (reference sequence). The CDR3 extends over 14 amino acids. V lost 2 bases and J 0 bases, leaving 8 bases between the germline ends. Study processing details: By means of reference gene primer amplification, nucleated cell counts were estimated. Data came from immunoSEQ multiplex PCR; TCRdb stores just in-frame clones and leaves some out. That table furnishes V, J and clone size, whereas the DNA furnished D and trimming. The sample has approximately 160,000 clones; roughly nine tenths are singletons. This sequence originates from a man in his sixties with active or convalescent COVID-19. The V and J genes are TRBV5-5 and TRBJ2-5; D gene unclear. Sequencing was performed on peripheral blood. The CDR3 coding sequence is TGTGCCAGCAGCTTTCGACTGGACCAAGAGACCCAGTACTTC. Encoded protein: CASSFRLDQETQYF.